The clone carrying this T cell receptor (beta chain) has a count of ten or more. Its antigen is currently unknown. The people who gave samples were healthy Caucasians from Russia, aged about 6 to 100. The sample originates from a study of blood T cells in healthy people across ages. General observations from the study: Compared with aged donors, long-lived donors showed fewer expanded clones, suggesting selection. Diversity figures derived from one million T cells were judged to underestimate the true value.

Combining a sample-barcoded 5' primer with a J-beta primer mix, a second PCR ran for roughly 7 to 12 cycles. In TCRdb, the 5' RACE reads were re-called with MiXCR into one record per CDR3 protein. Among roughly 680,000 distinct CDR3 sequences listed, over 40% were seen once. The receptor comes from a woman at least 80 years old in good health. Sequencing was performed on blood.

CDR3 coding DNA: TGTGCCAGCAGCTCTGAGAGGGTCGAAGAGCAGTTCTTC. Its protein is CASSSERVEEQFF. This chain connects TRBV7-2 to TRBJ2-1; TRBD2 might be the D (5 bases). This CDR3 is 13 amino acids long. CDR1 SGHTA and CDR2 FQGNSA come from the germline V gene. Trimming left V 4 bases short and J 10 bases short, with 14 bases between.